Reported below is one TCR beta chain. This clone's antigen is unknown. No qualities accompany the bases; no much larger clone lies one base away. This entry belongs to a study of shared clonotypes between healthy human individuals (TCRdb year 2020). As for the study more broadly: The cohort comprised two women and a few men aged 18 to 49 years. For each donor, CD4 naive and CD4 memory were each given three plates, CD8 naive was given two plates, and CD8 memory was given one plate. Blood TCR repertoires of 5 or 6 healthy adults were deeply sequenced to estimate repertoire size and the extent of clonotype sharing between individuals. Each donor's leukapheresis produced roughly between roughly 0.85 and 10 billion PBMCs. Different laboratories and diverse techniques were used to prepare libraries and sequence TCR repertoires, to increase sequencing depth and limit assay-specific biases.

The study at large found these results: Pairwise subsampling led to the expectation that sequencing depth would affect the degree of clonotype sharing among donors. The small number of donors limited the genetic and exposure-history diversity represented. Rarefaction of sorted-subset datasets indicated incomplete sequencing despite the large sequencing depth. Across four donors, approximately 4.9% of naive CD4, approximately 4% of naive CD8, approximately 2.5% of memory CD4, and about 0.4% of memory CD8 clonotypes were shared. Clonotypes shared by all four sorted-subset donors showed higher generation probabilities than non-shared clonotypes. Naive subsets generally had larger estimated clonotype richness than memory subsets did. Sampling was restricted to blood, and TCR repertoires in tissue are likely to differ from TCR repertoires in blood.

CD8 naive samples were CD45RO-negative cells positively selected for CCR7, giving a CD45RA+CCR7+ population that excluded TemRA cells. Healthy HIV-negative adults with no recently reported acute infections or vaccinations were included as donors. All donors were Caucasian adults living in Nashville, Tennessee, USA. Blood was obtained by leukapheresis, after which PBMCs were separated by Ficoll-Histopaque density gradient centrifugation and cryopreserved in liquid nitrogen vapor phase. Analytical flow cytometry was used to check the purity and quantity of every magnetically sorted T cell population. Genomic DNA was isolated from each sorted fraction and quantified by UV absorbance on a Nanodrop 2000c. Using the deep immunoSEQ assay, multiplex PCR amplified TCR CDR3 regions from genomic DNA. For each cell subset, the extracted genomic DNA was distributed evenly across all wells of several immunoSEQ 96-well plates, and each plate served as one replicate. Each replicate PCR for sorted subsets received around 200 ng genomic DNA, equal to 28,000 or so T cell genomes. Purified libraries were measured with a Qubit 3.0 fluorometer, size-checked on a Bioanalyzer 2100, and measured again with the KAPA Library Quantification kit. Every immunoSEQ 96-well plate was sequenced on a dedicated single-read 150-cycle Illumina NextSeq 550 flow cell. As for the authors' bioinformatics: The immunoSEQ output contained only junctional sequences without quality scores, so filtering could not match that applied to full-length reads. To assign V/J genes and CDR3, sequences were annotated using PyIR, a Python wrapper for IgBLAST v1.9, with IMGT germline references. Reads with weak V/J assignments (E-value above 1e-6), missing CDR3, stop codons, out-of-frame junctions, or ambiguous translated residues were removed. A V3J clonotype was defined by an identical inferred V gene, J gene, and CDR3 amino acid sequence. To compute the percentage overlap between repertoires, the number of shared unique clonotypes was divided by the size of the smaller repertoire. Three approaches were used to assess repertoire richness: RTK rarefaction, the Chao1 estimator, and Recon v2.1 estimates of unobserved clonotypes. Generation probabilities were computed with OLGA for all TCRbeta clonotypes obtained by the gDNA method from several donors. Imported from immuneACCESS, the table was reduced by TCRdb to in-frame sequences with V and J called. These copies leave out some clones; in studies compared against another copy, an unresolved V gene accounts for under half, and the cause of the remainder is not known. The V and J calls and clone size were taken over from that table, and D and trimming were inferred from the DNA. This sample gives over 800,000 clones in total; over 90% of them show up just once. Around 24% of the sample lies in the top ten.

The germline ends are 24 bases apart after V is trimmed by 9 bases and J by 7 bases. The cysteine opens and the phenylalanine closes a CDR3 of 15 amino acids. Only CDR3 DNA remains: 45 bases, in frame from the first base. The clonotype originates from a man in his thirties or forties in good health. The sequenced sample consisted of naive CD8+ T cells sorted from blood. Interpreted using the paper, the cell subset or site label stands for: CD45RA+CCR7+. The rearranged chain carries TRBV23-1 and TRBJ1-2; TRBD1 is a weak D gene call, 5 bases matching. TRBV23-1 is marked as an open reading frame, function uncertain. The CDR3 reads as follows: CASGFRGRWRGGYTF. Read as DNA, the sequence is TGCGCCAGTGGTTTTAGGGGCAGGTGGAGAGGTGGCTACACCTTC.